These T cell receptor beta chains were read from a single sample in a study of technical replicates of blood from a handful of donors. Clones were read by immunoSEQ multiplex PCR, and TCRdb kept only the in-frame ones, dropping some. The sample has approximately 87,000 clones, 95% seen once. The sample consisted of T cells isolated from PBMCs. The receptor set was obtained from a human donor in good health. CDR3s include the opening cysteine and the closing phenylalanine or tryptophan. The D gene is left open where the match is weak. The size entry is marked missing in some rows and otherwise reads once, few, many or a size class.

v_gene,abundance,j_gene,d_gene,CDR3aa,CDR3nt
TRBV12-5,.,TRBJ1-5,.,CASGFVQGPNQPQHF,TGTGCTAGTGGTTTCGTACAGGGACCTAATCAGCCCCAGCATTTT
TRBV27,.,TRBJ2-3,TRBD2,CASSLWDGAGRALADTQYF,TGTGCCAGCAGTTTATGGGATGGTGCGGGGAGGGCCTTGGCAGATACGCAGTATTTT
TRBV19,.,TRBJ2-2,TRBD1,CASIQETGVTGELFF,TGTGCCAGTATCCAAGAGACAGGGGTCACCGGGGAGCTGTTTTTT
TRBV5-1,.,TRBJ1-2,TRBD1,CASSLLGQGVDGYTF,TGCGCCAGCAGCTTGCTAGGACAGGGCGTCGATGGCTACACCTTC
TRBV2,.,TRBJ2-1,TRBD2,CASDSRENRNEQFF,TGTGCCAGTGATTCGCGGGAGAATCGAAATGAGCAGTTCTTC
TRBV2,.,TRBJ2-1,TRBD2,CASSSTSGRSNEQFF,TGTGCCAGCAGTTCGACTAGCGGGAGGAGCAATGAGCAGTTCTTC
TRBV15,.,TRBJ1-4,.,CATSRDRGGGEKLFF,TGTGCCACCAGCAGAGATAGGGGGGGAGGTGAAAAACTGTTTTTT
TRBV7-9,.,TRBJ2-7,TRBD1,CASSLSTGQTYEQYF,TGTGCCAGCAGCTTATCAACGGGACAGACCTACGAGCAGTACTTC
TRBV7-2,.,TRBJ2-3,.,CASSLRQGTDTQYF,TGTGCCAGCAGCTTACGGCAGGGCACAGATACGCAGTATTTT
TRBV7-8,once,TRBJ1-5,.,CASSPPQGQPQHF,TGTGCCAGCAGCCCCCCTCAGGGCCAGCCCCAGCATTTT
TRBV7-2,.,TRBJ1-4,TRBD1,CASSGPGQGLEKLFF,TGTGCCAGCAGCGGGCCGGGACAGGGTTTAGAAAAACTGTTTTTT
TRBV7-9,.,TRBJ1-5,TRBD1,CASSSSTGGDQPQHF,TGTGCCAGCAGCTCATCGACAGGGGGGGATCAGCCCCAGCATTTT
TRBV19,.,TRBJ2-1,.,CASSIQGQEQFF,TGTGCCAGTAGTATCCAGGGTCAGGAGCAGTTCTTC
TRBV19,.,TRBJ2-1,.,CASSRAGTSYNEQFF,TGTGCCAGTTCCAGGGCAGGCACTTCCTACAATGAGCAGTTCTTC
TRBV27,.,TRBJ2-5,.,CASSPQVVGRETQYF,TGTGCCAGCAGTCCCCAAGTAGTGGGCCGGGAGACCCAGTACTTC
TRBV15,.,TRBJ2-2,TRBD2,CATSRDGTSGSGELFF,TGTGCCACCAGCAGAGACGGGACTAGCGGGAGCGGGGAGCTGTTTTTT
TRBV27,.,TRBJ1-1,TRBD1,CASTLTGARDTEAFF,TGTGCCAGCACCCTGACAGGGGCGCGCGACACTGAAGCTTTCTTT
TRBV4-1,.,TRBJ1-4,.,CASSQEWTRAEKLFF,TGCGCCAGCAGCCAAGAATGGACACGGGCTGAAAAACTGTTTTTT
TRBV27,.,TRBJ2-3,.,CASSLGGPYTQYF,TGTGCCAGCAGTTTGGGGGGGCCGTATACGCAGTATTTT
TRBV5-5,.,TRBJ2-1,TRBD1,CASRKGQGDAYNEQFF,TGTGCCAGCAGAAAGGGACAGGGCGACGCCTACAATGAGCAGTTCTTC
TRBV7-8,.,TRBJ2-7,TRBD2,CASSLALLAGEYEQYF,TGTGCCAGCAGCTTAGCTTTACTAGCGGGAGAATACGAGCAGTACTTC
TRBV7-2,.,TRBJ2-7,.,CASSLLTGQNEQYF,TGTGCCAGCAGCTTACTAACAGGTCAGAACGAGCAGTACTTC
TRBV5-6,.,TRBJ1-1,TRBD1,CASSVTGAHTEAFF,TGTGCCAGCAGCGTTACAGGGGCCCACACTGAAGCTTTCTTT
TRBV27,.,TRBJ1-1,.,CASSLMPTLQAFF,TGTGCCAGCAGTTTAATGCCGACACTTCAAGCTTTCTTT
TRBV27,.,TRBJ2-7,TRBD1,CASSPHQGAQVEQYF,TGTGCCAGCAGTCCACATCAGGGGGCGCAGGTCGAGCAGTACTTC
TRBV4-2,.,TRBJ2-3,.,CASSQDRLQGDTQYF,TGTGCCAGCAGCCAAGACAGGTTGCAGGGAGATACGCAGTATTTT
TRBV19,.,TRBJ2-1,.,CASSIILRAREQFF,TGTGCCAGTAGTATTATTCTACGAGCCCGTGAGCAGTTCTTC
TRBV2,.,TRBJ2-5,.,CASREAVGQETQYF,TGTGCCAGCAGGGAGGCGGTTGGCCAAGAGACCCAGTACTTC
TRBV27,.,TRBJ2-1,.,CASSFAGRLHEQFF,TGTGCCAGCAGTTTTGCTGGGCGTCTGCATGAGCAGTTCTTC
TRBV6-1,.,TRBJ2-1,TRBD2,CASSVAGGNEQFF,TGTGCCAGCAGTGTAGCGGGAGGCAATGAGCAGTTCTTC
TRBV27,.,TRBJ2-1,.,CASSFGSYNEQFF,TGTGCCAGCAGTTTCGGTAGCTACAATGAGCAGTTCTTC
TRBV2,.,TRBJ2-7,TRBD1,CASDRDRGYEQYF,TGTGCCAGCGACAGGGACAGGGGCTACGAGCAGTACTTC
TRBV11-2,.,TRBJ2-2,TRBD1,CASSLMTGSGELFF,TGTGCCAGCAGCTTGATGACAGGGTCCGGGGAGCTGTTTTTT
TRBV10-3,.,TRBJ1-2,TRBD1,CAISEGTVISNYGYTF,TGTGCCATCAGTGAGGGGACAGTAATCTCTAACTATGGCTACACCTTC
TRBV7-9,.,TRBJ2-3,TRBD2,CASRIASGRSPDTQYF,TGTGCCAGCAGGATTGCTAGCGGGAGATCCCCAGATACGCAGTATTTT
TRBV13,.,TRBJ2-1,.,CASSFKRGNEQFF,TGTGCCAGCAGCTTTAAAAGGGGCAATGAGCAGTTCTTC
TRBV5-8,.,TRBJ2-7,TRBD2,CASSLQREWNEQYF,TGTGCCAGCAGCCTCCAGCGGGAGTGGAACGAGCAGTACTTC
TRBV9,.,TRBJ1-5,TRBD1,CASSVGTGDNQPQHF,TGTGCCAGCAGCGTGGGGACAGGGGACAATCAGCCCCAGCATTTT
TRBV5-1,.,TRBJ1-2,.,CASSSPGTTEGYTF,TGCGCCAGCAGCTCTCCCGGGACAACGGAAGGCTACACCTTC
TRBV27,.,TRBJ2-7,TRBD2,CASSLFGSGGPYEQYF,TGTGCCAGCAGTTTATTCGGGTCGGGGGGGCCCTACGAGCAGTACTTC
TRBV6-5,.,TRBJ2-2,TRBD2,CASSGRSDTGELFF,TGTGCCAGCAGCGGGAGGTCCGACACCGGGGAGCTGTTTTTT
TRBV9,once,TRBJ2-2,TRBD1,CASSGLGQGATTGELFF,TGTGCCAGCAGCGGACTTGGACAGGGGGCTACCACCGGGGAGCTGTTTTTT
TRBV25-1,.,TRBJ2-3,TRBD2,CASSEYPSGKTQYF,TGTGCCAGCAGTGAATACCCTAGCGGGAAGACGCAGTATTTT
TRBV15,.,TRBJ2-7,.,CATSRDTGGGPYEQYF,TGTGCCACCAGCAGAGATACTGGCGGCGGGCCCTACGAGCAGTACTTC
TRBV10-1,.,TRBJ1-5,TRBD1,CASSRQGGQPQHF,TGCGCCAGCAGCCGACAGGGTGGTCAGCCCCAGCATTTT
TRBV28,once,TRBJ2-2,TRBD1,CASSLLTGATGELFF,TGTGCCAGCAGTTTATTAACAGGGGCCACCGGGGAGCTGTTTTTT
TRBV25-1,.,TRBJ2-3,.,CASSGGVSTDTQYF,TGTGCCAGCAGTGGGGGGGTTAGCACAGATACGCAGTATTTT
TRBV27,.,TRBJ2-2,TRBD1,CASSLYVGTGKNTGELFF,TGTGCCAGCAGTTTATACGTTGGGACAGGAAAAAACACCGGGGAGCTGTTTTTT
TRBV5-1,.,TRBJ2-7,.,CASSPDSYEQYF,TGCGCCAGCAGCCCCGACTCTTACGAGCAGTACTTC